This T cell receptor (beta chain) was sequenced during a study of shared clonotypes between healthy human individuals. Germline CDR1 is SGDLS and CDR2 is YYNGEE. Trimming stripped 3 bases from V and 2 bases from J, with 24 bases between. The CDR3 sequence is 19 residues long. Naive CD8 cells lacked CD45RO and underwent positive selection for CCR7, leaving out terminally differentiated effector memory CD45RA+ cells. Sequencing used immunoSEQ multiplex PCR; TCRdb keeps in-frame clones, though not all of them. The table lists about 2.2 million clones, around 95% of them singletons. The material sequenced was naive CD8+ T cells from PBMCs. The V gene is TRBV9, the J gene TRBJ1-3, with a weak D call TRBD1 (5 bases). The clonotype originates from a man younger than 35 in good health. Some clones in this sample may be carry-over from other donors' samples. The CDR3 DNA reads TGTGCCAGCAGCGCCCAAACGGGACCAACCGCCTGGACTGGAAACACCATATATTTT. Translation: CASSAQTGPTAWTGNTIYF.